These T cell receptor beta chains were read from a single sample in a study of blood T cells in healthy people across ages. Each CDR3 protein gets one entry after TCRdb re-called the 5' RACE reads with MiXCR. Of some 790,000 distinct CDR3 sequences listed, about 28% are singletons. Sequencing was carried out using blood. The receptors originated from a woman older than 75 in good health. Both conserved end residues are part of each CDR3. The order of the fields is J gene, V gene, clone size, D gene, CDR3 protein, CDR3 DNA. The D gene is left open where the match is weak. Rows give clone size only sometimes, using once, few, many, or a class for an expanded clone.

J: TRBJ2-3
V: TRBV29-1
size: many
D: TRBD2
CDR3: CSFSSGMGSDTQYF
DNA: TGCAGCTTTTCTAGCGGCATGGGCTCAGATACGCAGTATTTT

J: TRBJ2-5
V: TRBV28
size: many
D: TRBD1
CDR3: CASMTGYETQYF
DNA: TGTGCCAGCATGACAGGGTACGAGACCCAGTACTTC

J: TRBJ2-1
V: TRBV24-1
size: many
D: -
CDR3: CATSDLTGSSYNEQFF
DNA: TGTGCCACCAGTGATTTGACGGGGAGTTCCTACAATGAGCAGTTCTTC

J: TRBJ2-5
V: TRBV24-1
size: few
D: -
CDR3: CATSKGHGQETQYF
DNA: TGTGCCACCAGTAAGGGACACGGTCAAGAGACCCAGTACTTC

J: TRBJ2-5
V: TRBV5-5
size: -
D: TRBD1
CDR3: CASGPGTGVQETQYF
DNA: TGTGCCAGCGGCCCCGGGACAGGGGTACAGGAGACCCAGTACTTC

J: TRBJ2-1
V: TRBV5-1
size: many
D: -
CDR3: CASSLVTGYNEQFF
DNA: TGCGCCAGCAGCTTGGTTACAGGATACAATGAGCAGTTCTTC

J: TRBJ2-1
V: TRBV20-1
size: -
D: -
CDR3: CRVLRWGNEQFF
DNA: TGCAGGGTCCTAAGGTGGGGTAATGAGCAGTTCTTC

J: TRBJ2-7
V: TRBV19
size: once
D: TRBD1
CDR3: CTSSLGQGSYEQYF
DNA: TGTACCAGTAGCCTCGGACAGGGATCCTACGAGCAGTACTTC

J: TRBJ2-1
V: TRBV24-1
size: many
D: TRBD2
CDR3: CATSDRLTSGLYNEQFF
DNA: TGTGCCACCAGTGATCGCCTAACTAGCGGGCTTTACAATGAGCAGTTCTTC

J: TRBJ2-1
V: TRBV7-9
size: once
D: TRBD2
CDR3: CASSLSAGGLDEQFF
DNA: TGTGCCAGCAGCCTGTCAGCGGGGGGGCTGGATGAGCAGTTCTTC

J: TRBJ1-4
V: TRBV6-5
size: -
D: -
CDR3: CASSYGGQRSEKLFF
DNA: TGTGCCAGCAGTTACGGGGGGCAAAGAAGTGAAAAACTGTTTTTT

J: TRBJ2-3
V: TRBV30
size: -
D: TRBD2
CDR3: CAWSSGGLSDTQYF
DNA: TGTGCCTGGAGTAGCGGGGGGTTATCAGATACGCAGTATTTT

J: TRBJ1-6
V: TRBV5-1
size: -
D: TRBD1
CDR3: CASSSTDRANSPLHF
DNA: TGCGCCAGCAGCTCGACAGACAGGGCAAATTCACCCCTCCACTTT

J: TRBJ1-6
V: TRBV7-2
size: many
D: -
CDR3: CASSLASSGTGNSPLHF
DNA: TGTGCCAGCAGCTTAGCTAGTAGCGGGACGGGGAATTCACCCCTCCACTTT

J: TRBJ1-6
V: TRBV4-3
size: once
D: -
CDR3: CASSQDLGQSPLHF
DNA: TGCGCCAGCAGCCAAGATTTGGGTCAATCACCCCTCCACTTT

J: TRBJ2-7
V: TRBV20-1
size: many
D: -
CDR3: CSARAWGYEQYF
DNA: TGCAGTGCTAGGGCATGGGGATACGAGCAGTACTTC

J: TRBJ2-1
V: TRBV28
size: many
D: TRBD1
CDR3: CASSSPGQSYNEQFF
DNA: TGTGCCAGCAGTTCTCCGGGACAGTCCTACAATGAGCAGTTCTTC

J: TRBJ2-5
V: TRBV6-6
size: -
D: -
CDR3: CASSQGSQLQEAQYF
DNA: TGTGCCAGCAGTCAAGGGAGTCAGCTACAAGAGGCCCAGTACTTC

J: TRBJ2-5
V: TRBV12-3/TRBV12-4
size: many
D: -
CDR3: CASSTTPGGTQYF
DNA: TGTGCCAGCAGTACTACCCCCGGGGGTACCCAGTACTTC

J: TRBJ2-3
V: TRBV7-8
size: many
D: -
CDR3: CASSSFFGDSRYF
DNA: TGTGCCAGCAGCTCCTTCTTTGGTGACTCGCGGTATTTT

J: TRBJ1-2
V: TRBV7-9
size: once
D: -
CDR3: CASSGRDANGPDYTF
DNA: TGTGCCAGCAGCGGTCGGGACGCTAACGGACCTGACTACACCTTC

J: TRBJ2-1
V: TRBV12-3/TRBV12-4
size: many
D: TRBD2
CDR3: CASTLAGGRKNEQFF
DNA: TGTGCCAGCACCCTAGCGGGGGGGCGTAAAAATGAGCAGTTCTTC

J: TRBJ1-5
V: TRBV7-2
size: many
D: TRBD1
CDR3: CASSSDRAQPQHF
DNA: TGTGCCAGCAGCTCGGACAGGGCTCAGCCCCAGCATTTT

J: TRBJ1-4
V: TRBV28
size: few
D: -
CDR3: CASSSGGSTNEKLFF
DNA: TGTGCCAGCAGTTCCGGAGGATCCACTAATGAAAAACTGTTTTTT

J: TRBJ2-1
V: TRBV20-1
size: many
D: TRBD1
CDR3: CSARGATGGINEQFF
DNA: TGCAGTGCCAGGGGCGCGACAGGGGGTATCAATGAGCAGTTCTTC

J: TRBJ2-3
V: TRBV20-1
size: -
D: -
CDR3: CSTSFATKSTDTQYF
DNA: TGCAGTACTAGTTTCGCCACAAAGAGCACAGATACACAGTATTTT

J: TRBJ2-6
V: TRBV11-3
size: few
D: -
CDR3: CASTGQRSSGANVLTF
DNA: TGTGCCAGCACCGGACAGAGAAGCTCTGGGGCCAACGTCCTGACTTTC

J: TRBJ2-5
V: TRBV7-9
size: -
D: -
CDR3: CASSSRLGQETQYF
DNA: TGTGCCAGCAGCTCAAGACTAGGACAAGAGACCCAGTACTTC

J: TRBJ2-5
V: TRBV7-2
size: many
D: -
CDR3: CASSFQGIETQYF
DNA: TGTGCCAGCAGCTTCCAGGGGATTGAGACCCAGTACTTC

J: TRBJ1-3
V: TRBV7-2
size: -
D: -
CDR3: CASSLAFSSGNTIYF
DNA: TGTGCCAGCAGCTTAGCGTTCAGCTCTGGAAACACCATATATTTT

J: TRBJ2-1
V: TRBV25-1
size: many
D: -
CDR3: CASGEGGGRVYNEQFF
DNA: TGTGCCAGCGGGGAAGGGGGGGGACGGGTATACAATGAGCAGTTCTTC

J: TRBJ2-2
V: TRBV4-1
size: -
D: -
CDR3: CASSQDLVGRKNTGELFF
DNA: TGCGCCAGCAGCCAAGATTTGGTCGGGCGGAAAAACACCGGGGAGCTGTTTTTT

J: TRBJ1-6
V: TRBV30
size: -
D: -
CDR3: CAWSGPGANSPLHF
DNA: TGTGCCTGGAGTGGACCAGGGGCGAATTCACCCCTCCACTTT

J: TRBJ1-1
V: TRBV5-1
size: -
D: TRBD1
CDR3: CASSLRQGADTEAFF
DNA: TGCGCCAGCAGCTTGAGGCAGGGGGCCGACACTGAAGCTTTCTTT

J: TRBJ2-5
V: TRBV6-6
size: many
D: TRBD1
CDR3: CASSSRSGGGETQYF
DNA: TGTGCCAGCAGTTCTCGGTCAGGGGGCGGTGAGACCCAGTACTTC

J: TRBJ2-7
V: TRBV4-3
size: many
D: -
CDR3: CASSLEGSGSEQYF
DNA: TGCGCCAGCAGCCTAGAGGGTTCGGGGTCCGAGCAGTACTTC

J: TRBJ2-5
V: TRBV10-2
size: -
D: -
CDR3: CANSATTVAGGTQYF
DNA: TGCGCCAACAGTGCAACGACGGTTGCTGGGGGGACCCAGTACTTC

J: TRBJ2-1
V: TRBV5-1
size: -
D: -
CDR3: CASSLEGGEGNEQFF
DNA: TGCGCCAGCAGCTTGGAAGGGGGGGAAGGCAATGAGCAGTTCTTC

J: TRBJ2-2
V: TRBV12-3/TRBV12-4
size: -
D: -
CDR3: CASSLGPTGELFF
DNA: TGTGCCAGCAGTTTAGGGCCCACCGGGGAGCTGTTTTTT

J: TRBJ2-3
V: TRBV10-1
size: -
D: TRBD2
CDR3: CASRHGGAKDTQYF
DNA: TGCGCCAGCAGGCACGGGGGGGCCAAAGATACGCAGTATTTT

J: TRBJ1-5
V: TRBV2
size: -
D: -
CDR3: CASSTGGAGTQPQHF
DNA: TGTGCCAGCAGTACCGGGGGTGCAGGGACTCAGCCCCAGCATTTT

J: TRBJ2-5
V: TRBV7-9
size: -
D: -
CDR3: CASSFGLPGETQYF
DNA: TGTGCCAGCAGCTTCGGACTCCCCGGGGAGACCCAGTACTTC

J: TRBJ1-6
V: TRBV20-1
size: many
D: -
CDR3: CSASRAGMRNSPLHF
DNA: TGCAGTGCTAGTAGAGCTGGGATGAGGAATTCACCCCTCCACTTT

J: TRBJ2-1
V: TRBV5-4
size: -
D: -
CDR3: CASRRAGGQSHEQFF
DNA: TGTGCCAGCAGGCGAGCAGGGGGGCAGAGCCATGAGCAGTTCTTC

J: TRBJ1-2
V: TRBV12-3/TRBV12-4
size: -
D: -
CDR3: CASSIGQTYGHTF
DNA: TGTGCCAGCAGTATAGGACAGACCTATGGCCACACCTTC